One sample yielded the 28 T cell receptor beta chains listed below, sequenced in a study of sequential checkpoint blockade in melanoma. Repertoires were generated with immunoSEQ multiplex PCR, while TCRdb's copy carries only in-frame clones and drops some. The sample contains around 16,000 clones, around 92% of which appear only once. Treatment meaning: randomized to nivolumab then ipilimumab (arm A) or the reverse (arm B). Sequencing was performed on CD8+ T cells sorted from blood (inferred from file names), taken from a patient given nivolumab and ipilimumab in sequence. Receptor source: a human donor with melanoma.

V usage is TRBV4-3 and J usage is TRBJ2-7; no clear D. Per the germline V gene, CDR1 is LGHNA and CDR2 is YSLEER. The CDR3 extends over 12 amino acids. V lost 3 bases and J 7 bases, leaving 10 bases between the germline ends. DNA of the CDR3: TGCGCCAGCAGCCAGGTCGGATGGGAGCAGTACGTC. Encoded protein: CASSQVGWEQYV.

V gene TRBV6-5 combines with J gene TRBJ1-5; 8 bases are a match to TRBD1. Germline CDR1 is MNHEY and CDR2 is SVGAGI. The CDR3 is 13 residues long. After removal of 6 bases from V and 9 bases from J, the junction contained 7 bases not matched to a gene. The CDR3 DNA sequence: TGTGCCAGCAGCGGGACAGGTCATGGGCCCCAGCATTTT. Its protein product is CASSGTGHGPQHF.

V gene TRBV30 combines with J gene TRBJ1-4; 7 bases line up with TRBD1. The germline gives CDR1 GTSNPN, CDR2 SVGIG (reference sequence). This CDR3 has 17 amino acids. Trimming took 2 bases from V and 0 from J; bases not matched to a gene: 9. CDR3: CAWSTSGGYATNEKLFF. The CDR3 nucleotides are TGTGCCTGGAGTACCTCAGGGGGGTACGCAACTAATGAAAAACTGTTTTTT.

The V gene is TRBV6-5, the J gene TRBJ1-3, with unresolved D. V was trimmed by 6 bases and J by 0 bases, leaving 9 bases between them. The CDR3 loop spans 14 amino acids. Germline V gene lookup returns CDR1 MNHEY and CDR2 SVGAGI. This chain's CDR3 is CASSSKSSGNTIYF. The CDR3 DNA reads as TGTGCCAGCAGCTCTAAAAGCTCTGGAAACACCATATATTTT.

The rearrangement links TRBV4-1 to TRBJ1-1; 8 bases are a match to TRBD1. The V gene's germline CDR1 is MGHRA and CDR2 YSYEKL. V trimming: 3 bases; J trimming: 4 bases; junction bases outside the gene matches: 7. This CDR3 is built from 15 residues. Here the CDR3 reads CASSQDRVGVTEAFF. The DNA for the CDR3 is TGCGCCAGCAGCCAGGACAGGGTCGGTGTCACTGAAGCTTTCTTT.

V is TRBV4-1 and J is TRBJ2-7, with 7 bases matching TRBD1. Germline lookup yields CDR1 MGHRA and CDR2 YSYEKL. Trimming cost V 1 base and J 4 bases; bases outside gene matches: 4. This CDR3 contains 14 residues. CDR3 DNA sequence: TGCGCCAGCAGCCAAGGGGACAGCACTTACGAGCAGTACTTC. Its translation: CASSQGDSTYEQYF.

CDR3 in DNA: TGTGCCAGCAGTCTTAGGGGGGGCCCGTCCTACGAGCAGTACTTC. The encoded protein is CASSLRGGPSYEQYF. The chain employs TRBV11-3 and TRBJ2-7; D perhaps matches TRBD2 (7 bases). V was cut by 6 bases and J by 1 base, with 16 bases left in between. This CDR3 comprises 15 residues. Germline CDR1 reads SGHNT; CDR2 reads YENEEA.

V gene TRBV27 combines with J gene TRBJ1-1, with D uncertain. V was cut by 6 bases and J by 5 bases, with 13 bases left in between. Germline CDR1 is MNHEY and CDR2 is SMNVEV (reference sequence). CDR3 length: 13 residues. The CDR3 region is CASSLLRETEAFF. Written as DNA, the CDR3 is TGTGCCAGCAGCCTCCTTCGGGAGACTGAAGCTTTCTTT.

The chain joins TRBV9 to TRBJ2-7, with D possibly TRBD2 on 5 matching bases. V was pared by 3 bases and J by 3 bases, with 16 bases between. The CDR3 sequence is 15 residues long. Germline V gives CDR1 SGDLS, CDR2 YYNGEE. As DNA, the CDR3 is TGTGCCAGCAGCGCCAAGGCGGGCAGTAACTACGAGCAGTACTTC. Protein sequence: CASSAKAGSNYEQYF.

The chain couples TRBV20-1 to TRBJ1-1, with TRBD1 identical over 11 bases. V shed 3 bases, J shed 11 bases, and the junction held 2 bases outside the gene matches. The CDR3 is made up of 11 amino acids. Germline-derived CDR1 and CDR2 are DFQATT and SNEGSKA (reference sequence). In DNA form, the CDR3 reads TGCAGTGCTAGTGGACAGGGGGCCGCTTTCTTT. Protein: CSASGQGAAFF.

This CDR3 is CASSLTDYEQYF. CDR3 in DNA: TGTGCCAGCAGCTTAACAGACTACGAGCAGTACTTC. This sequence joins TRBV7-9 and TRBJ2-7; no reliable D call. CDR1 is SEHNR and CDR2 is FQNEAQ in the germline V gene (reference sequence). V lost 2 bases and J lost 3, with 5 bases in between. The CDR3 totals 12 residues. Looking up the rest from reference TRBV7-9 and TRBJ2-7 gives the full variable domain: DTGVSQNPRHKITKRGQNVTFRCDPISEHNRLYWYRQTLGQGPEFLTYFQNEAQLEKSRLLSDRFSAERPKGSFSTLEIQRTEQGDSAMYLCASSLTDYEQYFGPGTRLTVT.

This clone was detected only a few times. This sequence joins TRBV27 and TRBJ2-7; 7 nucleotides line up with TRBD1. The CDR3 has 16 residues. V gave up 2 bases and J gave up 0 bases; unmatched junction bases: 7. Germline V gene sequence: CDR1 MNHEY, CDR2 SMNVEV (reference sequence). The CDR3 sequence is CASSLGARGISYEQYF. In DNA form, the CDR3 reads TGTGCCAGCAGTTTAGGAGCCAGGGGGATCTCCTACGAGCAGTACTTC.

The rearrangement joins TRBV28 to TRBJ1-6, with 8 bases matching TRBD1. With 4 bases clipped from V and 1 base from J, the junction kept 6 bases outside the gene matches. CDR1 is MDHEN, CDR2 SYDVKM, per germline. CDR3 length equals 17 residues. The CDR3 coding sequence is TGTGCCAGCAGTTCCGGACAGGGAGGATCCTATAATTCACCCCTCCACTTT. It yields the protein CASSSGQGGSYNSPLHF.

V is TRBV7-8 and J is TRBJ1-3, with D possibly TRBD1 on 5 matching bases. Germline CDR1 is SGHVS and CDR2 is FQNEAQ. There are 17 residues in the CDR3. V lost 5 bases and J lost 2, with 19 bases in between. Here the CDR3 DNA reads TGTGCCAGCAGCCCTGGACTCACTGCGGGGCCTGGAAACACCATATATTTT. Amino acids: CASSPGLTAGPGNTIYF.

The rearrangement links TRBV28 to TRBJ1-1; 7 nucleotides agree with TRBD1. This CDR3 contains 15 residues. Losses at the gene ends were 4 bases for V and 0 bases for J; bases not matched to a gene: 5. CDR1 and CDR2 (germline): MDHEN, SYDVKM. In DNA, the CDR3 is TGTGCCAGCAGTTATATGACAGGGCTGAACACTGAAGCTTTCTTT. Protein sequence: CASSYMTGLNTEAFF. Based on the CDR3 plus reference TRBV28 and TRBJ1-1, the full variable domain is DVKVTQSSRYLVKRTGEKVFLECVQDMDHENMFWYRQDPGLGLRLIYFSYDVKMKEKGDIPEGYSVSREKKERFSLILESASTNQTSMYLCASSYMTGLNTEAFFGQGTRLTVV.

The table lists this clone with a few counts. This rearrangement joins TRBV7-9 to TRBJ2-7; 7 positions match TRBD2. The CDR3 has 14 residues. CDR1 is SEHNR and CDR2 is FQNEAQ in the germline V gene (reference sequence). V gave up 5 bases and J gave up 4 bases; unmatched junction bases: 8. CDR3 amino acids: CASSPAGSAYEQYV. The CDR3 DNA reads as TGTGCCAGCAGCCCAGCGGGGTCAGCTTACGAGCAGTACGTC.

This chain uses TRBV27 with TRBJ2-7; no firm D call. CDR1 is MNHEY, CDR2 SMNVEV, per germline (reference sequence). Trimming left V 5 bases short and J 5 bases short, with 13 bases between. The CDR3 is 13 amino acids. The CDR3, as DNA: TGTGCCAGCAGTCCCCGAGCAGGCAACGAGCAGTACTTC. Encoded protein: CASSPRAGNEQYF.

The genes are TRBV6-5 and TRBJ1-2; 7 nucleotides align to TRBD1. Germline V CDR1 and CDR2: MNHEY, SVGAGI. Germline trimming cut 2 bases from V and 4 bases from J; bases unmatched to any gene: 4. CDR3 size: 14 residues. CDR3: CASSYGQEIYGYTF. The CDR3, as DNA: TGTGCCAGCAGTTACGGACAGGAGATCTATGGCTACACCTTC.

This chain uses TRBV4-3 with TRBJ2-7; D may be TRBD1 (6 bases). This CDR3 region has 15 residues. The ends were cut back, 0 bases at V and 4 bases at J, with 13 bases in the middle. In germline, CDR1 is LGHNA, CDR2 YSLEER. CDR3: CASSQDLRGFYEQYF. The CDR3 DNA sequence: TGCGCCAGCAGCCAAGATCTAAGGGGGTTTTACGAGCAGTACTTC.

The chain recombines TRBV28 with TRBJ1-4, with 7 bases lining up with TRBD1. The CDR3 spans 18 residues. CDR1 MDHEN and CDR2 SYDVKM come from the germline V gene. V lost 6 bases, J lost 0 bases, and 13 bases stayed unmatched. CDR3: CASSLEVRGRATNEKLFF. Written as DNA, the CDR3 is TGTGCCAGCAGCCTGGAGGTCAGGGGGAGAGCAACTAATGAAAAACTGTTTTTT.

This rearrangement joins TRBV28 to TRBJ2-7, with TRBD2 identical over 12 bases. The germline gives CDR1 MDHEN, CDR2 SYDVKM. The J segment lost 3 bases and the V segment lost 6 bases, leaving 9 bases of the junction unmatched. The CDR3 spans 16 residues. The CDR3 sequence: CASSKTSGSLLYEQYF. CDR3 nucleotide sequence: TGTGCCAGCAGCAAGACTAGCGGGAGTCTTCTCTACGAGCAGTACTTC.

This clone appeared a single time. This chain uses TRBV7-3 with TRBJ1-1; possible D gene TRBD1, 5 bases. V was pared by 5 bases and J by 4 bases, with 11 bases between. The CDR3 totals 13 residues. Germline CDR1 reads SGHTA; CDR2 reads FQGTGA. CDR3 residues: CASSLGGGTEAFF. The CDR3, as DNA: TGTGCCAGCAGCCTTGGGGGGGGCACTGAAGCTTTCTTT.

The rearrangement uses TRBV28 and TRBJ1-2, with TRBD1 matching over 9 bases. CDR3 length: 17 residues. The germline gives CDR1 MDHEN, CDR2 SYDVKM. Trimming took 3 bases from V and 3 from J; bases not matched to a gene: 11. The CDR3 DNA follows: TGTGCCAGCAGTTTCTCCCCTCGCGGACAGGGGCACTATGGCTACACCTTC. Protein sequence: CASSFSPRGQGHYGYTF.

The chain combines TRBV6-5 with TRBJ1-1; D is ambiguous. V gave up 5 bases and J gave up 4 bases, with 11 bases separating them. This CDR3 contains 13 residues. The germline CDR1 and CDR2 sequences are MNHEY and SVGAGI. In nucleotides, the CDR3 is TGTGCCAGCAGTCCCTTGGCGGGCACTGAAGCTTTCTTT. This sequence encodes CASSPLAGTEAFF.

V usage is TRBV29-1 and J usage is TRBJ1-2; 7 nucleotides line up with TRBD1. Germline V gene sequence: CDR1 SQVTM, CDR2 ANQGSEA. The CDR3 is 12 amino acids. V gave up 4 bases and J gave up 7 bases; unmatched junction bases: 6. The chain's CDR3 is CSVGDRVGGYTF. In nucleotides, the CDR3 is TGCAGCGTTGGAGACAGGGTTGGTGGCTACACCTTC.

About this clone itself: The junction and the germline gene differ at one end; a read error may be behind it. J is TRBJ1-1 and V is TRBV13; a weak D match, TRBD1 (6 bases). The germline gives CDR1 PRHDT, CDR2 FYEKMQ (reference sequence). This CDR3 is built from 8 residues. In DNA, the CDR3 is TGTGCCAGCAGTCCAGGGGTTTTT. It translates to CASSPGVF.

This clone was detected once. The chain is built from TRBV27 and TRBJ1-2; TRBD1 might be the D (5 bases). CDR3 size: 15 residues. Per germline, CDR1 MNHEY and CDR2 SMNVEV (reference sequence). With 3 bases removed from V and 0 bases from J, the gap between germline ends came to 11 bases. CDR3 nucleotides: TGTGCCAGCAGTTTTGGGGGGGAAGCTAACTATGGCTACACCTTC. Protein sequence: CASSFGGEANYGYTF.

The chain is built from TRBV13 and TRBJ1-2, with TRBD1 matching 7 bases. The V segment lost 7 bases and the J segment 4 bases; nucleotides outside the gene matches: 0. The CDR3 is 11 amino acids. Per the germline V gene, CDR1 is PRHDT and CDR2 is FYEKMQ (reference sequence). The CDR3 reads CASTGGYGYTF. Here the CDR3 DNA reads TGTGCCAGCACAGGGGGCTATGGCTACACCTTC.